The entry that follows covers one T cell receptor (beta chain) sequence. The same CDR3 is also encoded by other DNA sequences in this sample. Methods used by the authors: Reference gene primer amplification gave estimated nucleated cell counts. The assay was immunoSEQ multiplex PCR, and TCRdb's table has in-frame clones only and misses some. Clone size and V and J calls were adopted from that table, with D and trimming inferred from the DNA. The sample holds around 130,000 clones, approximately 85% seen once. The data were taken from a study of blood T cell repertoires in COVID-19. Germline V lookup: CDR1 LNHDA, CDR2 SQIVND (reference sequence). CDR3 size: 13 residues. V was clipped by 5 bases and J by 3 bases, with 10 bases between them. The cohort comprised adults aged about 18 to 90 years residing in under 25 US areas. Researchers sorted participants into cohorts using their self-reported clinical history.

This rearrangement joins TRBV19 to TRBJ1-2; D is unresolved. This TCR came from a woman aged 50 to 60 with acute COVID-19. The source material was PBMCs or T cells enriched from blood (not recorded which). The CDR3 DNA reads TGTGCCAGTAGTGACGGCCAGGACTATGGCTACACCTTC. Its protein is CASSDGQDYGYTF.